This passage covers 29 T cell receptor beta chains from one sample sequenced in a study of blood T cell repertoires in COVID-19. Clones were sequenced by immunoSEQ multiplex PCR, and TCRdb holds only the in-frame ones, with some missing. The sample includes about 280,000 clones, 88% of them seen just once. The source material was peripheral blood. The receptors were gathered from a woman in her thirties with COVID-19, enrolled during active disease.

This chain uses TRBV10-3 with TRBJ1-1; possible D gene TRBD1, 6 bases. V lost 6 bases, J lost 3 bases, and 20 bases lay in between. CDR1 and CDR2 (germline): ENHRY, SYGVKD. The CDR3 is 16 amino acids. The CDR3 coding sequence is TGTGCCATCAGGAAGGGAGGGGGAGGCGGGCACACTGAAGCTTTCTTT. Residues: CAIRKGGGGGHTEAFF.

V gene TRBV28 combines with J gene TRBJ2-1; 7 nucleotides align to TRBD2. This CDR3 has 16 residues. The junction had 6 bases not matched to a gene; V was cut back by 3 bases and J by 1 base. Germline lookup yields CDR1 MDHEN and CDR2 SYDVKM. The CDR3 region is CASSLVAGLSYNEQFF. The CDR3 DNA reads TGTGCCAGCAGTTTGGTAGCGGGCCTATCCTACAATGAGCAGTTCTTC.

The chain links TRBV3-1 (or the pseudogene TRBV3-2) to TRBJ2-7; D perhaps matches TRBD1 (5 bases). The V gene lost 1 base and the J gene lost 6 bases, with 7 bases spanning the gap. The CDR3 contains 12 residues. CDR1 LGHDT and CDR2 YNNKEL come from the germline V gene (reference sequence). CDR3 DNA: TGTGCCAGCAGCCAAGGGGGCATCGAGCAGTACTTC. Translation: CASSQGGIEQYF.

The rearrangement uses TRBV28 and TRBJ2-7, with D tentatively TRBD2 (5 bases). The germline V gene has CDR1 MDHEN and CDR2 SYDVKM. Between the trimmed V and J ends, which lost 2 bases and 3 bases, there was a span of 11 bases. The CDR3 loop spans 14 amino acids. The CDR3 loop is CASSLPGKGYEQYF. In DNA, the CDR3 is TGTGCCAGCAGTTTACCCGGGAAGGGCTACGAGCAGTACTTC. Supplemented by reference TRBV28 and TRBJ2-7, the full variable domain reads DVKVTQSSRYLVKRTGEKVFLECVQDMDHENMFWYRQDPGLGLRLIYFSYDVKMKEKGDIPEGYSVSREKKERFSLILESASTNQTSMYLCASSLPGKGYEQYFGPGTRLTVT.

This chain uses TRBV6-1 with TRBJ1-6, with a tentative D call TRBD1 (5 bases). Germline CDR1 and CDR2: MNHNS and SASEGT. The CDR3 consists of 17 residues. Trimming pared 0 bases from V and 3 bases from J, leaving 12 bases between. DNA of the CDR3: TGTGCCAGCAGTGAAGCGCGAGGACAAAGCTATAATTCACCCCTCCACTTT. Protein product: CASSEARGQSYNSPLHF.

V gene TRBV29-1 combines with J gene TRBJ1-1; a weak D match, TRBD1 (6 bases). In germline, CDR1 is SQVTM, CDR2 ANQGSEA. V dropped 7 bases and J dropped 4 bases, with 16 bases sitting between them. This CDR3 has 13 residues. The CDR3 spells CSAVQGGGTEAFF. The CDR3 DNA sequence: TGCAGCGCCGTACAGGGAGGGGGCACTGAAGCTTTCTTT.

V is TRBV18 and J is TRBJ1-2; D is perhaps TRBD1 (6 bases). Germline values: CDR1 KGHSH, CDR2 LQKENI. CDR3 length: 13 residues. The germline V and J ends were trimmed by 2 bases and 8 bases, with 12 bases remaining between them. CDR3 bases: TGTGCCAGCTCACCAAAGGCAGGGGTAGGCTACACCTTC. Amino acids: CASSPKAGVGYTF.

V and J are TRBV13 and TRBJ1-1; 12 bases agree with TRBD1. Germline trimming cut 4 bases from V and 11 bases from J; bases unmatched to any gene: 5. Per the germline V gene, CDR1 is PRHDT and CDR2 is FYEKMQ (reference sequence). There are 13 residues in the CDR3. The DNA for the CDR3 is TGTGCCAGCAGCTGGGACAGGGGGCCGTTGGCTTTCTTT. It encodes CASSWDRGPLAFF.

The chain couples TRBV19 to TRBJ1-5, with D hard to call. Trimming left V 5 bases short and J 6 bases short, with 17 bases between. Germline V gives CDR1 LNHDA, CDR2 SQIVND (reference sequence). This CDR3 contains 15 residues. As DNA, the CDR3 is TGTGCCAGTAGTCGATCCCCGGGGTTTGGTCAGCCCCAGCATTTT. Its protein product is CASSRSPGFGQPQHF.

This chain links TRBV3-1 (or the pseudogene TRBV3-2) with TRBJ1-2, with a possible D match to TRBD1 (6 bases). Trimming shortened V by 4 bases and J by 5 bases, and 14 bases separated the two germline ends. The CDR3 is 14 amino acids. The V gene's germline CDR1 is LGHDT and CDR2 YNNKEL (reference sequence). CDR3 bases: TGTGCCAGCAGCCGGCACGGACAGCGGTATGGCTACACCTTC. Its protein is CASSRHGQRYGYTF.

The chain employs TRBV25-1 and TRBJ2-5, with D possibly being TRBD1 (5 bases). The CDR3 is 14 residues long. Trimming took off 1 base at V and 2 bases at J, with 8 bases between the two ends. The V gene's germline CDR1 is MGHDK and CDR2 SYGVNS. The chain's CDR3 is CASSEFRAQETQYF. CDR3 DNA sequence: TGTGCCAGCAGTGAATTCAGGGCTCAAGAGACCCAGTACTTC.

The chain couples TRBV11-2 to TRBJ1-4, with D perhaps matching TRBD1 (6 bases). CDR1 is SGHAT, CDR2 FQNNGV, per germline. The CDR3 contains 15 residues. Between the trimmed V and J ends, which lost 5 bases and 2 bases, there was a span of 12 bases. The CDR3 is CASSPRGFTNEKLFF. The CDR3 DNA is TGTGCCAGCAGCCCCAGGGGATTTACTAATGAAAAACTGTTTTTT.

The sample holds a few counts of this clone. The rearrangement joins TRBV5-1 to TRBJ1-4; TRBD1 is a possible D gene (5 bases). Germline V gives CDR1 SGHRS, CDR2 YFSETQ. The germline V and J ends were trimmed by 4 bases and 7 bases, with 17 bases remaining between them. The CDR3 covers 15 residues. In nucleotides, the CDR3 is TGCGCCAGCAGCCCCTCAGGGCCAAGGGGTGAAAAACTGTTTTTT. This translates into CASSPSGPRGEKLFF.

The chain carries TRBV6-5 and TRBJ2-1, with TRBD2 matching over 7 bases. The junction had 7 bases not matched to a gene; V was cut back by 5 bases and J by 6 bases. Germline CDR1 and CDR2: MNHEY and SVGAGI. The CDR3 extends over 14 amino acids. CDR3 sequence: CASSSSAGRNEQFF. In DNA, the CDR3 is TGTGCCAGCAGTAGCTCAGCGGGACGCAATGAGCAGTTCTTC.

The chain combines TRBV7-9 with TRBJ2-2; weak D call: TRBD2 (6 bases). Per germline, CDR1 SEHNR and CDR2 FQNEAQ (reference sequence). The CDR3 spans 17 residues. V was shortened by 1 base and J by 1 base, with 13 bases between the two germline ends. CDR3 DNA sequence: TGTGCCAGCAGCTTAGGGGTTAGCGGAGAGAACACCGGGGAGCTGTTTTTT. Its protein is CASSLGVSGENTGELFF.

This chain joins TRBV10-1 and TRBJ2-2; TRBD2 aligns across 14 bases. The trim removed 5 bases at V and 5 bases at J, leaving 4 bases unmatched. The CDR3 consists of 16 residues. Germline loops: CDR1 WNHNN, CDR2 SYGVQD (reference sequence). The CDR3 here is CASSPRTSGRTGELFF. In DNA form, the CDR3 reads TGCGCCAGCAGTCCTCGGACTAGCGGGAGGACCGGGGAGCTGTTTTTT.

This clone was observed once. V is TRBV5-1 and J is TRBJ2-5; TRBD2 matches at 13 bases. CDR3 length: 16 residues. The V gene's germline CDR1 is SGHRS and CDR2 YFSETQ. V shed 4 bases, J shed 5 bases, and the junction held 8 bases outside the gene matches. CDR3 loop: CASSRTGTSGKETQYF. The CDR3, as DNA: TGCGCCAGCAGCAGGACAGGGACTAGCGGGAAGGAGACCCAGTACTTC.

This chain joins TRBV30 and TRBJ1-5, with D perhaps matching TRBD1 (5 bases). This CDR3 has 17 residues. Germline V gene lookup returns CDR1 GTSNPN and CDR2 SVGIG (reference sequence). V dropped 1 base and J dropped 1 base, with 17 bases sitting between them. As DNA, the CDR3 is TGTGCCTGGAGTGGGGGCAGGGTGCCCCAGAGCAATCAGCCCCAGCATTTT. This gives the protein CAWSGGRVPQSNQPQHF.

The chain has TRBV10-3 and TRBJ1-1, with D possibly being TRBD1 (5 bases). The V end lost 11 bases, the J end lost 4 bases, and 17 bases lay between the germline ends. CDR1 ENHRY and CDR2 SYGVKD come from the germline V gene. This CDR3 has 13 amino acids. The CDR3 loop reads CAARQGRGTEAFF. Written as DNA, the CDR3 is TGTGCCGCCCGCCAGGGAAGGGGCACTGAAGCTTTCTTT.

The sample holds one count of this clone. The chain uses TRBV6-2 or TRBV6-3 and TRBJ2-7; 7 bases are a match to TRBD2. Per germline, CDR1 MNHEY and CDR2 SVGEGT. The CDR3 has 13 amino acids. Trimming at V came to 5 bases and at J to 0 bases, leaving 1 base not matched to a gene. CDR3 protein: CASSASGSYEQYF. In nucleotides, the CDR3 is TGTGCCAGCAGTGCTAGCGGCTCCTACGAGCAGTACTTC.

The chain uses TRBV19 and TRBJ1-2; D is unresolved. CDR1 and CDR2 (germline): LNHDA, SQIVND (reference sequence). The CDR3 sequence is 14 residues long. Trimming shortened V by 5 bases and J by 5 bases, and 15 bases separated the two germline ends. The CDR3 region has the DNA TGTGCCAGTAGTTCCCTTGTACGGCGGTATGGCTACACCTTC. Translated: CASSSLVRRYGYTF.

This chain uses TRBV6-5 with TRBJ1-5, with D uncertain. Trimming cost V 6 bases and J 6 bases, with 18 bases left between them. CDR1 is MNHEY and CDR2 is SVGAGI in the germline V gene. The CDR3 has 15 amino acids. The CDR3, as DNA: TGTGCCAGCAGCTGGGCACCAAACAGTATTCAGCCCCAGCATTTT. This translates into CASSWAPNSIQPQHF.

The CDR3 reads CASSQATGLVYGYTF. DNA for the CDR3: TGTGCCAGCAGCCAAGCAACAGGGTTGGTCTATGGCTACACCTTC. The rearrangement uses TRBV3-1 (or the pseudogene TRBV3-2) and TRBJ1-2, with a tentative D call TRBD1 (6 bases). The CDR3 extends over 15 amino acids. The germline V gene has CDR1 LGHDT and CDR2 YNNKEL (reference sequence). Trimming removed 1 base at V and 4 bases at J, with 13 bases between.

The CDR3 DNA follows: TGCAGCGCGTTTATCTTGGATACGCAGTATTTT. It translates to CSAFILDTQYF. The chain combines TRBV29-1 with TRBJ2-3; D gene ambiguous. Deletions cut 7 bases from V and 6 bases from J, with 11 bases between. CDR3 size: 11 residues. The germline V gene encodes CDR1 SQVTM and CDR2 ANQGSEA.

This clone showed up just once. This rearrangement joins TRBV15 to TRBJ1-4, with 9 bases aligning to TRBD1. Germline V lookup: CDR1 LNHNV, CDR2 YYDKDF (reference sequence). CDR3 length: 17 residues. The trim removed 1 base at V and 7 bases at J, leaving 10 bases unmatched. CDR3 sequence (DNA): TGTGCCACCAGCAGAGGGGCCACAGGGGGCGGAGGTGAAAAACTGTTTTTT. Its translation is CATSRGATGGGGEKLFF.

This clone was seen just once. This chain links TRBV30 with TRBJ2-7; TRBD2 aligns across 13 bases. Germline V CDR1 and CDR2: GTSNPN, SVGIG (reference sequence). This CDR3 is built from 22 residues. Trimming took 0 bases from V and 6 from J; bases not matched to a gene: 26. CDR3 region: CAWSVRWGAGTSGKSSLLEQYF. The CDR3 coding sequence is TGTGCCTGGAGTGTCCGCTGGGGGGCTGGGACTAGCGGGAAGAGTTCCCTACTCGAGCAGTACTTC.

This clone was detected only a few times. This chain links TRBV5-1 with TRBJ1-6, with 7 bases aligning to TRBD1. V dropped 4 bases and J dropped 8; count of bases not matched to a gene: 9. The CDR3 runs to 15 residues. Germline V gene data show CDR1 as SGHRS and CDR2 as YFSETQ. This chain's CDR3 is CASSGDSLGYSPLHF. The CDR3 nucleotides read TGCGCCAGCAGCGGGGACAGTTTGGGGTATTCACCCCTCCACTTT. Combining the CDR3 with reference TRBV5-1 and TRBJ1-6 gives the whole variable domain KAGVTQTPRYLIKTRGQQVTLSCSPISGHRSVSWYQQTPGQGLQFLFEYFSETQRNKGNFPGRFSGRQFSNSRSEMNVSTLELGDSALYLCASSGDSLGYSPLHFGNGTRLTVT.

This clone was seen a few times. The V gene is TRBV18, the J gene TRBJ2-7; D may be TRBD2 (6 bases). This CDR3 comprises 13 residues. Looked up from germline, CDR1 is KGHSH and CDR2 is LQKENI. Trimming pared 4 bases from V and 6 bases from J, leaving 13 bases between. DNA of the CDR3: TGTGCCAGCTCACAAGCAGGGACTGCCGAGCAGTACTTC. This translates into CASSQAGTAEQYF.

The CDR3 loop reads CASSIGLAVNTGELFF. As DNA, the CDR3 is TGTGCCAGTAGTATTGGACTAGCAGTTAACACCGGGGAGCTGTTTTTT. The rearrangement links TRBV19 to TRBJ2-2; 8 nucleotides agree with TRBD2. The trim removed 3 bases at V and 2 bases at J, leaving 5 bases unmatched. Germline lookup yields CDR1 LNHDA and CDR2 SQIVND (reference sequence). The CDR3 spans 16 residues.